A single sample gave rise to the 17 T cell receptor beta chains below, sequenced in a study of CD8+ T cells in alopecia areata. Treatment described: oral pan-JAK inhibitor, 5-10 mg twice daily. The authors extracted RNA and reverse transcribed it into cDNA as the sequencing template. The table came from immunoSEQ multiplex PCR; TCRdb's copy has only in-frame clones and leaves some out. The table has 95,000 to 100,000 clones, more than 55% seen once; the top ten hold 15%. The material was CD8+ T cells sorted from blood, obtained at week 4, from a patient treated with tofacitinib. These TCRs come from a human donor with alopecia areata.

The CDR3 nucleotides are TGCGCCAGCAGCCAAATAACTGCCTACGAGCAGTACTTC. Protein sequence: CASSQITAYEQYF. The genes are TRBV4-1 and TRBJ2-7; D remains ambiguous. Germline V gene lookup returns CDR1 MGHRA and CDR2 YSYEKL. This CDR3 is 13 amino acids long. The V and J ends lost 2 bases and 2 bases respectively, with 7 bases between them.

This clone was seen a few times. The chain combines TRBV7-9 with TRBJ2-5, with TRBD2 matching over 8 bases. Germline CDR1 SEHNR, CDR2 FQNEAQ (reference sequence). The CDR3 length is 16 residues. The V gene end was trimmed by 4 bases and the J gene end by 4 bases; junction bases not matched to a gene: 11. CDR3 sequence (DNA): TGTGCCAGCAGCTCGACCCTCGGACTAGCCGGAGAGACCCAGTACTTC. Amino acids: CASSSTLGLAGETQYF.

V gene TRBV27 combines with J gene TRBJ2-3, with 9 bases identical to TRBD1. CDR3 length equals 15 residues. Germline trimming cut 5 bases from V and 6 bases from J; bases unmatched to any gene: 9. Per the germline V gene, CDR1 is MNHEY and CDR2 is SMNVEV (reference sequence). The CDR3 spells CASSLLQGASDTQYF. Here the CDR3 DNA reads TGTGCCAGCAGTCTACTACAGGGGGCGTCGGATACGCAGTATTTT.

The chain couples TRBV7-8 to TRBJ2-7; possible D gene TRBD1, 5 bases. CDR3 length equals 15 residues. The germline V gene encodes CDR1 SGHVS and CDR2 FQNEAQ. The germline V and J ends were trimmed by 2 bases and 6 bases, with 17 bases remaining between them. The CDR3 nucleotides read TGTGCCAGCAGCTTATTAGGGGCCGTGGTTGGCGAGCAGTACTTC. As protein: CASSLLGAVVGEQYF.

The rearrangement uses TRBV11-2 and TRBJ2-5; a weak D match, TRBD1 (8 bases). The CDR3 consists of 14 residues. Trimming took 5 bases from V and 5 from J, leaving 15 bases between them. Germline assignment: CDR1 SGHAT and CDR2 FQNNGV. The CDR3 loop reads CASSLGQGGETQYF. CDR3 DNA: TGTGCCAGCAGCCTCGGACAGGGAGGGGAGACCCAGTACTTC.

The chain combines TRBV27 with TRBJ2-7; 12 bases line up with TRBD2. Germline V lookup: CDR1 MNHEY, CDR2 SMNVEV (reference sequence). The ends lost 6 bases at V and 2 bases at J; junction bases unmatched: 8. The CDR3 consists of 16 residues. The CDR3 here is CASRPGLAGPTYEQYF. CDR3 coding DNA: TGTGCCAGCAGACCCGGACTAGCGGGGCCGACCTACGAGCAGTACTTC.

The chain has TRBV5-1 and TRBJ2-6; D uncertain. CDR1 is SGHRS and CDR2 is YFSETQ in the germline V gene. The germline V and J ends were trimmed by 1 base and 1 base, with 15 bases remaining between them. CDR3 length equals 18 residues. CDR3 sequence: CASSLWQVQLSGANVLTF. The CDR3 bases are TGCGCCAGCAGCTTGTGGCAGGTACAGCTTTCTGGGGCCAACGTCCTGACTTTC.

This clone was observed once. The chain couples TRBV10-3 to TRBJ2-7, with 10 bases that match TRBD1. Per the germline V gene, CDR1 is ENHRY and CDR2 is SYGVKD. CDR3 length equals 13 residues. V was pared by 5 bases and J by 6 bases, with 4 bases of the junction left unmatched. The CDR3 here is CAISPGQGSEQYF. The CDR3 DNA follows: TGTGCCATCAGTCCGGGACAGGGGAGCGAGCAGTACTTC.

The chain couples TRBV5-6 to TRBJ1-1, with D perhaps matching TRBD1 (5 bases). Germline V lookup: CDR1 SGHDT, CDR2 YYEEEE. Trimming removed 2 bases from V and 7 bases from J, with 12 bases in between. The CDR3 has 13 amino acids. For the CDR3, the DNA is TGTGCCAGCAGCTTCCTAGGGGATTATGAAGCTTTCTTT. Residues: CASSFLGDYEAFF.

The gene calls are TRBV5-4 and TRBJ2-1; D uncertain. V gave up 9 bases and J gave up 0 bases, with 19 bases separating them. CDR1 SGHNT and CDR2 YYREEE come from the germline V gene (reference sequence). The CDR3 contains 16 residues. The CDR3 DNA reads as TGTGCCAATTCTGCACCGGGTTCCCTCTCCTACAATGAGCAGTTCTTC. This encodes CANSAPGSLSYNEQFF.

J is TRBJ1-2 and V is TRBV5-1; D unclear. The CDR3 has 12 amino acids. V lost 4 bases, J lost 8 bases, and 12 bases lay in between. Germline CDR1 SGHRS, CDR2 YFSETQ. DNA for the CDR3: TGCGCCAGCAGCCCCGGCAGTGGGGGCTACACCTTC. Protein sequence: CASSPGSGGYTF. Full variable domain (rest looked up from reference TRBV5-1 and TRBJ1-2): KAGVTQTPRYLIKTRGQQVTLSCSPISGHRSVSWYQQTPGQGLQFLFEYFSETQRNKGNFPGRFSGRQFSNSRSEMNVSTLELGDSALYLCASSPGSGGYTFGSGTRLTVV.

The J gene is TRBJ1-5, the V gene TRBV10-3; D possibly corresponds to TRBD1 (5 bases). In germline, CDR1 is ENHRY, CDR2 SYGVKD. Trimming took 6 bases from V and 5 from J, leaving 11 bases between them. The CDR3 runs to 13 residues. CDR3 amino acids: CAISQGAHQPQHF. CDR3 coding DNA: TGTGCCATCAGCCAGGGAGCACATCAGCCCCAGCATTTT.

The chain employs TRBV9 and TRBJ2-3; unclear D gene. Trimming removed 4 bases from V and 0 bases from J, with 12 bases in between. Germline CDR1 and CDR2: SGDLS and YYNGEE. The CDR3 sequence is 15 residues long. CDR3 amino acids: CASSPQPHSTDTQYF. CDR3 DNA sequence: TGTGCCAGCAGCCCGCAACCCCACAGCACAGATACGCAGTATTTT.

This chain connects TRBV5-6 to TRBJ2-7, with 7 positions matching TRBD1. Germline V gives CDR1 SGHDT, CDR2 YYEEEE. V trimming: 3 bases; J trimming: 1 base; junction bases outside the gene matches: 7. The CDR3 sequence is 15 residues long. Written as DNA, the CDR3 is TGTGCCAGCAGCTACTCCGACAGGGCATCCTACGAGCAGTACTTC. Encoded protein: CASSYSDRASYEQYF.

This chain joins TRBV30 and TRBJ1-2; 9 positions match TRBD1. Germline V CDR1 and CDR2: GTSNPN, SVGIG (reference sequence). The CDR3 is made up of 14 amino acids. V dropped 3 bases and J dropped 6; count of bases not matched to a gene: 8. This CDR3 is CAWSPGQGPHGYTF. The DNA for the CDR3 is TGTGCCTGGAGCCCGGGACAGGGCCCGCATGGCTACACCTTC.

This chain joins TRBV27 and TRBJ2-3; possible D gene TRBD2, 6 bases. CDR3 size: 12 residues. V lost 8 bases and J lost 5, with 11 bases in between. Germline assignment: CDR1 MNHEY and CDR2 SMNVEV (reference sequence). Written as DNA, the CDR3 is TGTGCCAGCCGGGGGTTGGTAGATACGCAGTATTTT. It translates to CASRGLVDTQYF.

The chain links TRBV10-2 to TRBJ2-7; D uncertain. Trimming left V 0 bases short and J 0 bases short, with 9 bases between. The CDR3 contains 15 residues. CDR1 and CDR2 (germline): WSHSY, SAAADI. This chain's CDR3 is CASSESVQSSYEQYF. Here the CDR3 DNA reads TGCGCCAGCAGTGAGTCGGTGCAGAGCTCCTACGAGCAGTACTTC.